A single sample gave rise to the 8 T cell receptor beta chains below, sequenced in a study of OX40 agonist ivuxolimab in advanced cancers. Assay: immunoSEQ multiplex PCR; the TCRdb copy retains only in-frame clones and omits some. The sample consists of approximately 62,000 clones, about 88% of them appearing once. The sample here was CD4+ or CD8+ T cells sorted from blood, taken in a trial of the OX40 agonist ivuxolimab. Receptors originate from an adult with an advanced solid tumor such as melanoma, head and neck, liver or kidney cancer.

V gene TRBV11-3 combines with J gene TRBJ2-3, with D perhaps matching TRBD1 (7 bases). Trimming removed 4 bases at V and 8 bases at J, with 13 bases between. The V gene's germline CDR1 is SGHNT and CDR2 YENEEA. The CDR3 length is 13 residues. CDR3 sequence reads: CASSSGGLGTQYF. CDR3 nucleotide sequence: TGTGCCAGCAGCTCAGGGGGGCTCGGTACGCAGTATTTT.

The rearrangement joins TRBV10-2 to TRBJ2-5; no clear D gene. Trimming took off 0 bases at V and 5 bases at J, with 13 bases between the two ends. The CDR3 has 15 residues. Germline values: CDR1 WSHSY, CDR2 SAAADI. CDR3 sequence (DNA): TGCGCCAGCAGTGAGTCGCCGGGTGGTGGCGAGACCCAGTACTTC. It yields the protein CASSESPGGGETQYF.

This clone was found a few times. The chain uses TRBV28 and TRBJ1-2; no firm D call. The length of the CDR3 is 12 residues. Trimming took 5 bases from V and 6 from J, leaving 10 bases between them. Looked up from germline, CDR1 is MDHEN and CDR2 is SYDVKM. CDR3 residues: CASSDFLDGYTF. The CDR3 DNA is TGTGCCAGCAGTGATTTCTTGGATGGCTACACCTTC.

This clone was counted a few times. The chain uses TRBV7-9 and TRBJ2-6; D is unclear. Germline V gives CDR1 SEHNR, CDR2 FQNEAQ (reference sequence). The length of the CDR3 is 16 residues. V shed 2 bases and J shed 6 bases, with 14 bases lying between them. CDR3 in DNA: TGTGCCAGCAGCTTAAAACAGCCGTCTACGGCCAACGTCCTGACTTTC. Translated: CASSLKQPSTANVLTF.

V is TRBV9 and J is TRBJ1-5, with a tentative D call TRBD1 (6 bases). Germline values: CDR1 SGDLS, CDR2 YYNGEE. The CDR3 has 14 amino acids. V was pared by 4 bases and J by 6 bases, with 14 bases between. This chain's CDR3 is CASSRGGAGQPQHF. In nucleotides, the CDR3 is TGTGCCAGCAGCCGGGGGGGGGCTGGTCAGCCCCAGCATTTT.

The chain joins TRBV4-3 to TRBJ2-1, with 11 bases matching TRBD2. CDR3 length: 16 residues. The V and J ends lost 5 bases and 9 bases, in that order; junction bases with no gene match: 12. Germline CDR1 and CDR2: LGHNA and YSLEER. The CDR3 loop is CASSSGSELAGVEQFF. The DNA for the CDR3 is TGCGCCAGCAGCTCCGGATCCGAACTAGCGGGAGTTGAGCAGTTCTTC.

The chain joins TRBV11-2 to TRBJ1-1, with D hard to call. With 1 base removed from V and 2 bases from J, the gap between germline ends came to 5 bases. Germline CDR1 reads SGHAT; CDR2 reads FQNNGV. CDR3 length: 13 residues. CDR3 protein: CASSLVSNTEAFF. The CDR3, as DNA: TGTGCCAGCAGCTTAGTCAGCAACACTGAAGCTTTCTTT.

This sequence joins TRBV4-1 and TRBJ1-4; the D is unclear. CDR1 MGHRA and CDR2 YSYEKL come from the germline V gene. V gave up 4 bases and J gave up 7 bases, with 7 bases separating them. The CDR3 covers 12 residues. The CDR3 region has the DNA TGCGCCAGCAGCCGCCTTGGTGAAAAACTGTTTTTT. It codes for CASSRLGEKLFF.